This TCR beta chain was found in a study of cytomegalovirus exposure and HLA in healthy donors. The study's findings and limits: First-cohort TCR clusters tended to co-occur in the approximately 130 validation repertoires, a later analysis found. Reports showed the classifier diagnosing cytomegalovirus status with high specificity and sensitivity. According to the study, roughly 160 TCR beta chains were cytomegalovirus-associated.

In its sample, this clone was seen a few times. Its target is not known. Some clones are missing from TCRdb's copy, which holds only in-frame ones; the method was immunoSEQ multiplex PCR. The sample includes 100,000 to 150,000 clones, under 90% of them seen just once. Trimming took 1 base from V and 2 from J, leaving 9 bases between them. CDR3 size: 14 residues. Per germline, CDR1 SGHNT and CDR2 YYREEE (reference sequence). V gene TRBV5-4 combines with J gene TRBJ1-2; D is perhaps TRBD1 (5 bases). Sequencing was performed on PBMCs. This sequence was found in a woman between 18 and 29 years old in good health and CMV-seronegative. The CDR3 loop is CASSLSRVNYGYTF. CDR3 bases: TGTGCCAGCAGCTTGTCCAGGGTGAACTATGGCTACACCTTC.